This entry features one T cell receptor (beta chain) sequence. The CDR3 runs to 15 residues. J was trimmed by 4 bases and V by 5 bases; bases with no gene match: 8. Germline loops: CDR1 LNHDA, CDR2 SQIVND (reference sequence). The authors' processing: Amplification of reference gene primers was used by the study to estimate nucleated cell counts. Using immunoSEQ multiplex PCR, the repertoire was profiled, and TCRdb retains in-frame clones only, with some absent. The V and J calls and the clone size are those of that table, but D and trimming were determined from the DNA. The sample has about 100,000 clones; roughly 90% are singletons. The sample belongs to a study of blood T cell repertoires in COVID-19. Study in general: The origin of the acute and convalescent COVID-19 samples was the United States, Italy and Spain.

Sequencing was carried out using peripheral blood. The TCR sequence derives from a woman aged 45-60 years with COVID-19, enrolled during active disease. V is TRBV19 and J is TRBJ1-2, with 9 bases matching TRBD1. DNA of the CDR3: TGTGCCAGTAGTCCCCTGGGACAGGGATCCTATGGCTACACCTTC. This translates into CASSPLGQGSYGYTF.